This T cell receptor (beta chain) was identified in a study of blood T cells in healthy people across ages. Whole-study findings and limits: Estimated diversity, derived from one million T cells, was regarded as an underestimate.

About this clonotype itself: What it recognizes is unknown.

The germline V gene has CDR1 SGHVS and CDR2 FQNEAQ. Trimming shortened V by 0 bases and J by 6 bases, and 11 bases separated the two germline ends. The CDR3 spans 15 residues. The total RNA that was extracted per sample amounted to at least 5 micrograms. Together with a sample-barcoded 5' primer, a J-beta primer mix was included in a second PCR lasting roughly 6 to 12 cycles. TCRdb processed the 5' RACE reads anew with MiXCR; each CDR3 protein has one entry. The sample lists about 730,000 distinct CDR3 sequences, around 40% occurring once. The receptor was derived from a woman aged 60-75 years in good health. The V call is TRBV7-8, the J call TRBJ1-4, with D perhaps matching TRBD1 (6 bases). Sequencing input: blood. CDR3 loop: CASSLAWTADEKLFF. Written as DNA, the CDR3 is TGTGCCAGCAGCTTAGCTTGGACAGCCGATGAAAAACTGTTTTTT.